The 32 T cell receptor beta chains presented below share a single source sample, sequenced in a study of blood T cell repertoires in COVID-19. TCRdb's table, derived via immunoSEQ multiplex PCR, lists solely in-frame clones and lacks some. The profile shows 120,000 or so clones, around 76% of them singletons. The sequenced sample was peripheral blood. The receptors come from a woman older than 75 with acute or convalescent COVID-19.

This clone came up once. This chain connects TRBV29-1 to TRBJ2-5, with TRBD1 identical over 8 bases. Unmatched junction bases numbered 6, after V lost 4 bases and J lost 5 bases. The CDR3 has 13 residues. The germline V gene encodes CDR1 SQVTM and CDR2 ANQGSEA. CDR3 DNA sequence: TGCAGCGTTGTGTGGACAGGGCGGGAGACCCAGTACTTC. As protein: CSVVWTGRETQYF.

This sequence joins TRBV7-8 and TRBJ2-5; no definite D call. The CDR3 runs 16 residues. V lost 5 bases and J lost 5, with 21 bases in between. CDR1 and CDR2 from the germline V gene are SGHVS and FQNEAQ. This CDR3 is CASSPASAGSGETQYF. For the CDR3, the DNA is TGTGCCAGCAGCCCCGCTTCGGCAGGCTCTGGGGAGACCCAGTACTTC.

The table lists this clone with a few counts. V and J are TRBV10-3 and TRBJ2-7, with 7 positions matching TRBD2. V dropped 4 bases and J dropped 4; count of bases not matched to a gene: 4. Germline assignment: CDR1 ENHRY and CDR2 SYGVKD. The CDR3 spans 13 residues. The CDR3 DNA is TGTGCCATCAGTGGGGAGCGGGAATACGAGCAGTACTTC. Amino acids: CAISGEREYEQYF.

The rearrangement links TRBV5-8 to TRBJ2-3, with D possibly being TRBD2 (6 bases). The length of the CDR3 is 18 residues. Germline V CDR1 and CDR2: SGHTS, YDEGEE. Trimming cost V 7 bases and J 3 bases, with 27 bases left between them. The CDR3, as DNA: TGTGCCAGCCCATCAAAACCTGGACTACAGGCAAGGACAGATACGCAGTATTTT. This codes for CASPSKPGLQARTDTQYF.

This chain joins TRBV19 and TRBJ2-7; D gene uncertain. The germline V gene has CDR1 LNHDA and CDR2 SQIVND (reference sequence). V was trimmed by 7 bases and J by 2 bases, leaving 15 bases between them. The CDR3 is 14 residues long. The DNA for the CDR3 is TGTGCCAGTACTGAACAGTTCGGTCCCTACGAGCAGTACTTC. As protein: CASTEQFGPYEQYF.

Written as DNA, the CDR3 is TGTGCCAGCAGCCTCCTCAGCGGGGGTACCCAAGAGACCCAGTACTTC. This encodes CASSLLSGGTQETQYF. The chain carries TRBV11-2 and TRBJ2-5, with 8 bases that match TRBD2. This CDR3 is built from 16 residues. Per germline, CDR1 SGHAT and CDR2 FQNNGV. With V trimmed by 5 bases and J by 1 base, 9 bases remained unmatched.

A single count supports this clone. The J gene is TRBJ2-6, the V gene TRBV2; 12 nucleotides align to TRBD1. The V segment lost 1 base and the J segment 3 bases; nucleotides outside the gene matches: 10. Per the germline V gene, CDR1 is SNHLY and CDR2 is FYNNEI. This CDR3 is 20 amino acids long. In nucleotides, the CDR3 is TGTGCCAGCAGTGAAGTAAATCCGGGACAGGGGGCTTTTGGGGCCAACGTCCTGACTTTC. Translating gives CASSEVNPGQGAFGANVLTF.

This clone was counted only a few times. The genes are TRBV13 and TRBJ1-4; D uncertain. The CDR3 loop spans 15 amino acids. Germline V gene data show CDR1 as PRHDT and CDR2 as FYEKMQ (reference sequence). V was clipped by 4 bases and J by 3 bases, with 12 bases between them. CDR3 sequence: CASSSREFSNEKLFF. The CDR3, as DNA: TGTGCCAGCAGCTCTCGGGAGTTTTCTAATGAAAAACTGTTTTTT.

The genes are TRBV5-4 and TRBJ1-3; 8 bases are shared with TRBD1. Per the germline V gene, CDR1 is SGHNT and CDR2 is YYREEE (reference sequence). V shed 4 bases and J 5 bases; nucleotides not matched to a gene: 5. This CDR3 contains 14 residues. The CDR3 DNA is TGTGCCAGCAGCATCCGGGACAGGCGAAACACCATATATTTT. Translation: CASSIRDRRNTIYF.

The chain joins TRBV29-1 to TRBJ2-1, with 11 bases aligning to TRBD2. The CDR3 is 13 residues long. The ends lost 6 bases at V and 10 bases at J; junction bases unmatched: 8. Germline V gene data show CDR1 as SQVTM and CDR2 as ANQGSEA. The CDR3 DNA reads TGCAGCGTCCTAGCGGGGGGCCTGTCGGAGCAGTTCTTC. This codes for CSVLAGGLSEQFF.

The gene calls are TRBV19 and TRBJ1-1; TRBD1 aligns across 7 bases. Germline V gene data show CDR1 as LNHDA and CDR2 as SQIVND (reference sequence). The ends lost 5 bases at V and 1 base at J; junction bases unmatched: 4. The CDR3 consists of 14 residues. The CDR3 spells CASSFSGGNTEAFF. In nucleotides, the CDR3 is TGTGCCAGTAGTTTTTCAGGGGGGAACACTGAAGCTTTCTTT.

This clone is a singleton in its sample. The genes are TRBV7-9 and TRBJ1-2, with D possibly TRBD1 on 5 matching bases. CDR1 SEHNR and CDR2 FQNEAQ come from the germline V gene (reference sequence). V dropped 5 bases and J dropped 4 bases, with 17 bases sitting between them. The CDR3 contains 15 residues. The CDR3 DNA reads TGTGCCAGCAGCCCTTCTGGGGCGAAGACCTATGGCTACACCTTC. Protein sequence: CASSPSGAKTYGYTF.

This clone has ten or more counts. V gene TRBV4-2 combines with J gene TRBJ2-5; 8 positions agree with TRBD1. The CDR3 has 15 residues. J was trimmed by 5 bases and V by 5 bases; bases with no gene match: 10. Germline V CDR1 and CDR2: LGHNA, YNFKEQ. CDR3 in amino acids: CASSKSGQETETQYF. The CDR3 coding sequence is TGTGCCAGCAGCAAATCGGGACAGGAAACGGAGACCCAGTACTTC.

The gene calls are TRBV10-1 and TRBJ2-3; 11 nucleotides agree with TRBD1. The CDR3 has 13 residues. With 9 bases clipped from V and 6 bases from J, the junction kept 5 bases outside the gene matches. Germline V gene sequence: CDR1 WNHNN, CDR2 SYGVQD (reference sequence). For the CDR3, the DNA is TGCGCCAGTACCGGGACAGGGGGTGATACGCAGTATTTT. As protein: CASTGTGGDTQYF.

The J gene is TRBJ1-1, the V gene TRBV3-1 (or the pseudogene TRBV3-2); 7 bases are a match to TRBD1. J lost 7 bases, V lost 4 bases, and 9 bases had no gene match. The CDR3 is 14 residues long. Germline V lookup: CDR1 LGHDT, CDR2 YNNKEL (reference sequence). CDR3 loop: CASSPRDRAGEAFF. The CDR3, as DNA: TGTGCCAGCAGCCCTAGAGACAGGGCTGGTGAAGCTTTCTTT.

V and J are TRBV10-3 and TRBJ1-6, with 11 bases lining up with TRBD1. This CDR3 contains 17 residues. V shed 8 bases and J 7 bases; nucleotides not matched to a gene: 13. Germline V CDR1 and CDR2: ENHRY, SYGVKD. The CDR3 DNA is TGTGCCATCCATGATGGACAGGGGGCGTCGGGGAATTCACCCCTCCACTTT. Encoded protein: CAIHDGQGASGNSPLHF.

The chain joins TRBV4-3 to TRBJ2-7; 7 bases agree with TRBD2. From germline, CDR1 is LGHNA and CDR2 YSLEER. The trim removed 4 bases at V and 6 bases at J, leaving 18 bases unmatched. This CDR3 comprises 17 residues. In nucleotides, the CDR3 is TGCGCCAGCAGCCCGCTCTTAGGTGGGCTGGGCGGGAGCGAGCAGTACTTC. Its protein product is CASSPLLGGLGGSEQYF.

The chain combines TRBV10-1 with TRBJ2-4; 8 positions match TRBD1. J gave up 0 bases and V 4 bases, and 5 bases lay outside the gene matches. CDR3 length: 16 amino acids. Germline loops: CDR1 WNHNN, CDR2 SYGVQD (reference sequence). CDR3 residues: CASSGMTGAAKNIQYF. The CDR3, as DNA: TGCGCCAGCAGTGGTATGACAGGGGCAGCCAAAAACATTCAGTACTTC.

DNA for the CDR3: TGTGCCAGCAGTGAAGAGCTAGCGGGTGGCTACGAGCAGTACTTC. This sequence encodes CASSEELAGGYEQYF. The chain recombines TRBV6-1 with TRBJ2-7, with 8 bases matching TRBD2. J lost 3 bases, V lost 1 base, and 5 bases had no gene match. This CDR3 is built from 15 residues. Germline V gene data show CDR1 as MNHNS and CDR2 as SASEGT.

V usage is TRBV9 and J usage is TRBJ2-1, with D possibly being TRBD2 (6 bases). CDR3 length: 13 residues. The V end lost 0 bases, the J end lost 6 bases, and 7 bases lay between the germline ends. Per the germline V gene, CDR1 is SGDLS and CDR2 is YYNGEE. The CDR3 loop is CASSVAGLNEQFF. As DNA, the CDR3 is TGTGCCAGCAGCGTAGCGGGACTCAATGAGCAGTTCTTC.

The count of this clone is one. The same CDR3 can be traced to other DNA sequences in this sample. This chain connects TRBV6-5 to TRBJ1-5, with TRBD1 identical over 9 bases. Germline loops: CDR1 MNHEY, CDR2 SVGAGI. J was trimmed by 5 bases and V by 6 bases; bases with no gene match: 5. CDR3 size: 14 residues. The CDR3 sequence: CASSLRTGDQPQHF. CDR3 DNA sequence: TGTGCCAGCAGCCTGCGGACAGGGGATCAGCCCCAGCATTTT.

This clone was recorded only once. This sample also contains other DNA sequences that code for the same CDR3. This rearrangement joins TRBV5-8 to TRBJ2-2; 7 bases line up with TRBD1. Germline-derived CDR1 and CDR2 are SGHTS and YDEGEE. The CDR3 consists of 16 residues. Trimming at V came to 3 bases and at J to 4 bases, leaving 9 bases not matched to a gene. DNA of the CDR3: TGTGCCAGCAGCTACCGAGACAGGGAGACCACCGGGGAGCTGTTTTTT. Translation: CASSYRDRETTGELFF.

The rearrangement uses TRBV14 and TRBJ2-6; D unresolved. CDR1 is SGHDN, CDR2 FVKESK, per germline. CDR3 length equals 15 residues. V was shortened by 4 bases and J by 0 bases, with 7 bases between the two germline ends. CDR3 sequence: CASSRDNSGANVLTF. In DNA, the CDR3 is TGTGCCAGCAGCCGCGACAACTCTGGGGCCAACGTCCTGACTTTC.

The chain carries TRBV29-1 and TRBJ1-2, with D possibly TRBD1 on 6 matching bases. The CDR3 runs to 15 residues. In germline, CDR1 is SQVTM, CDR2 ANQGSEA. V was trimmed by 2 bases and J by 3 bases, leaving 16 bases between them. Here the CDR3 reads CSVERRQGNYYGYTF. The CDR3 DNA follows: TGCAGCGTTGAACGGCGGCAGGGGAATTACTATGGCTACACCTTC.

The rearrangement links TRBV19 to TRBJ1-4; 8 nucleotides match TRBD1. The V gene's germline CDR1 is LNHDA and CDR2 SQIVND (reference sequence). V dropped 7 bases and J dropped 7; count of bases not matched to a gene: 14. The CDR3 spans 16 residues. Here the CDR3 DNA reads TGTGCCAGTAACGACAGGGGCGTCTCAAGCGGTGAAAAACTGTTTTTT. It encodes CASNDRGVSSGEKLFF.

The V gene is TRBV10-2, the J gene TRBJ2-5, with 8 nucleotides matching TRBD1. Germline-derived CDR1 and CDR2 are WSHSY and SAAADI. This CDR3 region has 14 residues. J gave up 7 bases and V 3 bases, and 7 bases lay outside the gene matches. The CDR3 protein is CASSEGQGKRTQYF. Here the CDR3 DNA reads TGCGCCAGCAGTGAAGGACAGGGAAAACGGACCCAGTACTTC.

The chain couples TRBV6-5 to TRBJ1-5, with D maybe TRBD1 (5 bases). Trimming took 6 bases from V and 5 from J, leaving 11 bases between them. CDR1 and CDR2 from the germline V gene are MNHEY and SVGAGI. The CDR3 is made up of 13 amino acids. CDR3 DNA sequence: TGTGCCAGCAGACAGGAAAACTATCAGCCCCAGCATTTT. This sequence encodes CASRQENYQPQHF.

The chain links TRBV4-1 to TRBJ2-4; 7 nucleotides agree with TRBD1. J gave up 3 bases and V 0 bases, and 8 bases lay outside the gene matches. The germline gives CDR1 MGHRA, CDR2 YSYEKL. This CDR3 region has 17 residues. Written as DNA, the CDR3 is TGCGCCAGCAGCCAAGAGGTACAGGGGTCGGTCAAAAACATTCAGTACTTC. Amino acids: CASSQEVQGSVKNIQYF.

CDR3 in amino acids: CASSLDNSYNSPLHF. CDR3 nucleotides: TGTGCCAGCAGTTTGGACAACTCCTATAATTCACCCCTCCACTTT. The chain carries TRBV27 and TRBJ1-6; tentative D call: TRBD1 (5 bases). Trimming cost V 3 bases and J 0 bases, with 6 bases left between them. The CDR3 extends over 15 amino acids. Per germline, CDR1 MNHEY and CDR2 SMNVEV (reference sequence).

The chain links TRBV29-1 to TRBJ2-3, with no clear D. The CDR3 is 11 amino acids. Trimming took off 3 bases at V and 9 bases at J, with 10 bases between the two ends. CDR1 SQVTM and CDR2 ANQGSEA come from the germline V gene. The CDR3 spells CSVDVQFTQYF. The CDR3 nucleotides read TGCAGCGTTGATGTCCAATTCACGCAGTATTTT.

The chain joins TRBV20-1 to TRBJ2-7; the D gene is possibly TRBD2 (7 bases). The CDR3 is 13 amino acids. From germline, CDR1 is DFQATT and CDR2 SNEGSKA (reference sequence). V lost 3 bases to trimming and J lost 6 bases, with 15 bases between them. CDR3 residues: CSASEGGAFEQYF. The CDR3 bases are TGCAGTGCTAGTGAGGGGGGGGCGTTCGAGCAGTACTTC.

The chain employs TRBV3-1 (or the pseudogene TRBV3-2) and TRBJ1-5; D gene unclear. The ends were cut back, 4 bases at V and 4 bases at J, with 8 bases in the middle. Germline V CDR1 and CDR2: LGHDT, YNNKEL (reference sequence). The CDR3 is 13 amino acids. CDR3 coding DNA: TGTGCCAGCAGCCCGCGAGGAAATCAGCCCCAGCATTTT. It is translated as CASSPRGNQPQHF.